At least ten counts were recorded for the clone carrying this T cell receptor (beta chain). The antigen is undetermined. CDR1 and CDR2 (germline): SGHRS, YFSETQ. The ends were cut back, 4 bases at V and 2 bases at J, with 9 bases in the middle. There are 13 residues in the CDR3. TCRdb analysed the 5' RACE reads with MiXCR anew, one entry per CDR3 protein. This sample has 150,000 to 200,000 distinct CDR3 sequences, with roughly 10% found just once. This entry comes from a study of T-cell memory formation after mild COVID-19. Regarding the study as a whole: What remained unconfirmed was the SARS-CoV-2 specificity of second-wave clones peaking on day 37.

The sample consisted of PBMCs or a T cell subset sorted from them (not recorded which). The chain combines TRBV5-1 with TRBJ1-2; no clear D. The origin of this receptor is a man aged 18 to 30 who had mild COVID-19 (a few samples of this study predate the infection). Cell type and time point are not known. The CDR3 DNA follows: TGCGCCAGCAGCCCCCCAGGCAACTATGGCTACACCTTC. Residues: CASSPPGNYGYTF.